The clone carrying this T cell receptor beta chain was counted only a few times. Antigen specificity is unknown. V lost 3 bases to trimming and J lost 2 bases, with 13 bases between them. Germline V CDR1 and CDR2: SQVTM, ANQGSEA. CDR3 size: 14 residues. This record belongs to a study of T cells after yellow fever vaccination. Study-wide context: In the case of low-cell-number fractions, SMART-Seq v4 Ultra Low Input was used for preparation. Findings and limits, study-wide: Researchers report a weaker secondary response that nonetheless peaked faster, day 5 versus 15. Some clonotypes, a small share, were shared between CD4 and CD8 compartments.

5'RACE template switching produced TCR cDNA carrying a universal primer site and UMIs. TCRdb redid the calling of the 5' RACE reads with MiXCR, one entry per CDR3 protein. The sample yields some 350,000 distinct CDR3 sequences, 8.5% to 9% seen once. The rearrangement uses TRBV29-1 and TRBJ1-2; TRBD1 might be the D (6 bases). Sequenced material: PBMCs, taken on the day of the first yellow fever vaccination. The TCR comes from a young man who received the YFV17D yellow fever vaccine. The CDR3 DNA reads as TGCAGCGTTGAGTCAGGGGCGGAGAACTATGGCTACACCTTC. As protein: CSVESGAENYGYTF.